The T cell receptor (beta chain) under discussion was sequenced for a study of CD8+ T cells in alopecia areata. Described treatment: oral pan-JAK inhibitor, 5-10 mg twice daily. Extracted from the samples, RNA was reverse transcribed into cDNA to serve as the sequencing template. Some clones are missing from TCRdb's copy, which holds only in-frame ones; the method was immunoSEQ multiplex PCR. The data show roughly 190,000 clones, about three fifths seen once. This CDR3 has 13 amino acids. With V trimmed by 1 base and J by 5 bases, 1 base remained unmatched. Germline assignment: CDR1 LNHNV and CDR2 YYDKDF (reference sequence).

The specimen was CD4+ T cells sorted from blood, collected at week 4, from a patient treated with tofacitinib. This receptor was identified in a human donor with alopecia areata. The gene calls are TRBV15 and TRBJ2-5; 7 bases match TRBD2. The CDR3 bases are TGTGCCACCAGCAGAGGCGGGGGTGAGACCCAGTACTTC. Translated, it gives CATSRGGGETQYF.